Detailed here is one T cell receptor beta chain. This entry is derived from a study of blood T cells in healthy people across ages. The length of the CDR3 is 19 residues. The germline gives CDR1 SGHDN, CDR2 FVKESK. Trimming left V 1 base short and J 6 bases short, with 25 bases between. A second PCR, run for about 6 to 11 cycles, used a sample-barcoded 5' primer plus a J-beta primer mix. Each CDR3 protein gets one entry after TCRdb re-called the 5' RACE reads with MiXCR. The repertoire consists of around 580,000 distinct CDR3 sequences, with around 50% occurring once and the leading ten covering just under 25%.

The rearrangement joins TRBV14 to TRBJ1-5; D is uncertain. The sample was blood. The TCR sequence derives from a man older than 75 in good health. The CDR3 loop reads CASSQGALEGLASGQPQHF. The CDR3 DNA sequence: TGTGCCAGCAGCCAAGGTGCATTGGAGGGCTTAGCGTCGGGTCAGCCCCAGCATTTT.